These 30 T cell receptor beta chains were sequenced from one sample in a study of shared clonotypes between healthy human individuals. Repertoires were generated with immunoSEQ multiplex PCR, while TCRdb's copy carries only in-frame clones and drops some. The sample consists of about 640,000 clones, about 78% of them appearing once. Sequencing was done on a sample of memory CD4+ T cells sorted from blood. The subset: CD45RA-negative fraction. The source is a woman younger than 45 in good health.

The genes are TRBV2 and TRBJ2-3; D gene ambiguous. This CDR3 is built from 13 residues. The germline V gene encodes CDR1 SNHLY and CDR2 FYNNEI. V gave up 3 bases and J gave up 3 bases, with 7 bases separating them. DNA of the CDR3: TGTGCCAGCAGTGACCTAGGGACAGATACGCAGTATTTT. This codes for CASSDLGTDTQYF. The entire variable domain, with the rest obtained from reference TRBV2 and TRBJ2-3, is as follows: EPEVTQTPSHQVTQMGQEVILRCVPISNHLYFYWYRQILGQKVEFLVSFYNNEISEKSEIFDDQFSVERPDGSNFTLKIRSTKLEDSAMYFCASSDLGTDTQYFGPGTRLTVL.

The chain recombines TRBV10-2 with TRBJ1-3, with TRBD1 identical over 9 bases. The J segment lost 4 bases and the V segment lost 7 bases, leaving 5 bases of the junction unmatched. Germline V lookup: CDR1 WSHSY, CDR2 SAAADI. The CDR3 is made up of 14 amino acids. CDR3 sequence: CASTGQGSGNTIYF. CDR3 in DNA: TGCGCCAGCACTGGACAGGGGTCCGGAAACACCATATATTTT.

In this sample, this clone turned up a few times. V gene TRBV5-1 combines with J gene TRBJ1-4, with D uncertain. The CDR3 totals 15 residues. The V and J ends lost 0 bases and 4 bases respectively, with 10 bases between them. Germline CDR1 is SGHRS and CDR2 is YFSETQ. DNA of the CDR3: TGCGCCAGCAGCTTGGCATCAGATTATAATGAAAAACTGTTTTTT. Its protein product is CASSLASDYNEKLFF.

The CDR3 DNA reads TGTGCCAGCAGTTTACAAGGGGCTAATGAAAAACTGTTTTTT. Translating it yields CASSLQGANEKLFF. The V call is TRBV28, the J call TRBJ1-4; maybe TRBD1 (5 bases). Trimming stripped 2 bases from V and 3 bases from J, with 7 bases between. Germline CDR1 MDHEN, CDR2 SYDVKM. The CDR3 consists of 14 residues.

V and J are TRBV27 and TRBJ2-1, with TRBD2 identical over 10 bases. Germline V gives CDR1 MNHEY, CDR2 SMNVEV (reference sequence). With 4 bases clipped from V and 5 bases from J, the junction kept 14 bases outside the gene matches. CDR3 size: 18 residues. CDR3 DNA: TGTGCCAGCAGTTCGAGGCGCCGAGGACTAGCGGTAAACAATGAGCAGTTCTTC. This encodes CASSSRRRGLAVNNEQFF.

This clone has just a few counts. The same CDR3 arises from other DNA sequences in this sample as well. CDR3 region: CASSLVQGAAVETQYF. CDR3 in DNA: TGCGCCAGCAGCTTGGTACAGGGGGCTGCCGTGGAGACCCAGTACTTC. V gene TRBV5-1 combines with J gene TRBJ2-5; 9 bases fit TRBD1. This CDR3 comprises 16 residues. Germline loops: CDR1 SGHRS, CDR2 YFSETQ. Losses at the gene ends were 0 bases for V and 5 bases for J; bases not matched to a gene: 8.

The chain employs TRBV6-6 and TRBJ2-1; 10 nucleotides agree with TRBD2. The CDR3 runs to 15 residues. The J segment lost 3 bases and the V segment lost 2 bases, leaving 1 base of the junction unmatched. Germline V gene lookup returns CDR1 MNHNY and CDR2 SVGAGI (reference sequence). The CDR3 coding sequence is TGTGCCAGCAGTTACCAGCGGGAGGGCTACAATGAGCAGTTCTTC. As protein: CASSYQREGYNEQFF.

J is TRBJ1-5 and V is TRBV2, with unresolved D. The germline V gene has CDR1 SNHLY and CDR2 FYNNEI. Trimming removed 4 bases from V and 7 bases from J, with 11 bases in between. This CDR3 contains 13 residues. CDR3 sequence reads: CASSALSGQPQHF. CDR3 sequence (DNA): TGTGCCAGCAGTGCCCTAAGCGGACAGCCCCAGCATTTT.

V usage is TRBV11-2 and J usage is TRBJ2-7, with 11 nucleotides matching TRBD2. CDR1 is SGHAT, CDR2 FQNNGV, per germline. The CDR3 is made up of 16 amino acids. V lost 8 bases and J lost 3; bases outside the gene matches: 12. The CDR3: CASSNRGTSGLYEQYF. CDR3 DNA: TGTGCCAGCTCCAATAGGGGGACTAGCGGTCTCTACGAGCAGTACTTC.

V is TRBV4-1 and J is TRBJ2-3; D ambiguous. There are 18 residues in the CDR3. Deletions cut 1 base from V and 3 bases from J, with 20 bases between. The germline gives CDR1 MGHRA, CDR2 YSYEKL. The CDR3 region is CASSQAPHTSALTDTQYF. The CDR3 bases are TGCGCCAGCAGCCAAGCCCCCCATACCTCGGCCCTAACAGATACGCAGTATTTT.

The chain joins TRBV11-2 to TRBJ1-1, with D maybe TRBD1 (5 bases). The CDR3 covers 12 residues. The germline CDR1 and CDR2 sequences are SGHAT and FQNNGV. V lost 10 bases and J lost 0, with 9 bases in between. As DNA, the CDR3 is TGTGCCACCAGGACATTGAACACTGAAGCTTTCTTT. It specifies CATRTLNTEAFF.

The J gene is TRBJ2-7, the V gene TRBV19; weak D call: TRBD2 (6 bases). The germline V gene has CDR1 LNHDA and CDR2 SQIVND (reference sequence). The CDR3 runs to 11 residues. V lost 8 bases and J lost 5, with 10 bases in between. DNA for the CDR3: TGTGCCAGTGGGGGGAGAAACGAGCAGTACTTC. This sequence encodes CASGGRNEQYF.

Notes on this clone: Since a much larger clone is just one base distant, this may be a read error. Additional DNA sequences in this sample encode the identical CDR3. This rearrangement joins TRBV5-1 to TRBJ1-3; weak D call: TRBD1 (5 bases). The CDR3 runs to 14 residues. Germline V gene lookup returns CDR1 SGHRS and CDR2 YFSETQ. The V end was cut by 3 bases, the J end by 2 bases, with 9 bases between. The CDR3 reads CASSSGTAGNTIYF. DNA of the CDR3: TGCGCCAGCAGCTCGGGGACGGCTGGAAACACCATATATTTT. The full variable domain, rest sourced from reference TRBV5-1 and TRBJ1-3, is KAGVTQTPRYLIKTRGQQVTLSCSPISGHRSVSWYQQTPGQGLQFLFEYFSETQRNKGNFPGRFSGRQFSNSRSEMNVSTLELGDSALYLCASSSGTAGNTIYFGEGSWLTVV.

Note on this clone: Other DNA sequences in this sample translate to the same CDR3. This sequence joins TRBV5-4 and TRBJ1-2; maybe TRBD1 (5 bases). Trimming removed 4 bases at V and 0 bases at J, with 10 bases between. CDR1 and CDR2 (germline): SGHNT, YYREEE (reference sequence). This CDR3 comprises 14 residues. CDR3 coding DNA: TGTGCCAGCAGCACGGGGGGAGCTAACTATGGCTACACCTTC. This sequence encodes CASSTGGANYGYTF.

The gene calls are TRBV7-9 and TRBJ1-5; D is undetermined. Trimming took off 5 bases at V and 7 bases at J, with 12 bases between the two ends. The CDR3 spans 13 residues. The germline V gene has CDR1 SEHNR and CDR2 FQNEAQ (reference sequence). The CDR3 loop is CASSLDNMQPQHF. In nucleotides, the CDR3 is TGTGCCAGCAGCCTCGACAACATGCAGCCCCAGCATTTT.

This chain links TRBV5-1 with TRBJ2-5, with 7 bases fitting TRBD1. The DNA end favors TRBJ2-7, so the J call may be wrong. There are 15 residues in the CDR3. Germline V gene lookup returns CDR1 SGHRS and CDR2 YFSETQ. CDR3 loop: CASSFGDRDSYEQYF. The CDR3 DNA reads as TGCGCCAGCAGCTTCGGTGACAGGGACTCCTACGAGCAGTACTTC.

The rearrangement links TRBV28 to TRBJ1-1; D remains ambiguous. V lost 1 base, J lost 3 bases, and 6 bases lay in between. This CDR3 comprises 13 residues. Germline CDR1 is MDHEN and CDR2 is SYDVKM. CDR3 sequence: CASSLYQDTEAFF. The CDR3 DNA follows: TGTGCCAGCAGTTTATATCAGGACACTGAAGCTTTCTTT.

The chain is built from TRBV7-9 and TRBJ2-3; D remains ambiguous. There are 14 residues in the CDR3. The germline V gene has CDR1 SEHNR and CDR2 FQNEAQ (reference sequence). Trimming stripped 2 bases from V and 5 bases from J, with 11 bases between. DNA of the CDR3: TGTGCCAGCAGCTTACTGTCAGCTGGAGATACGCAGTATTTT. Its translation: CASSLLSAGDTQYF.

This chain links TRBV7-9 with TRBJ2-7; 7 bases agree with TRBD2. Losses at the gene ends were 5 bases for V and 2 bases for J; bases not matched to a gene: 12. The length of the CDR3 is 16 residues. The germline V gene has CDR1 SEHNR and CDR2 FQNEAQ (reference sequence). This CDR3 is CASSGTAGARAYEQYF. Here the CDR3 DNA reads TGTGCCAGCAGCGGAACGGCGGGAGCGAGGGCCTACGAGCAGTACTTC. The whole variable domain, filled in from reference TRBV7-9 and TRBJ2-7, reads DTGVSQNPRHKITKRGQNVTFRCDPISEHNRLYWYRQTLGQGPEFLTYFQNEAQLEKSRLLSDRFSAERPKGSFSTLEIQRTEQGDSAMYLCASSGTAGARAYEQYFGPGTRLTVT.

The gene calls are TRBV28 and TRBJ2-5; perhaps TRBD2 as D (6 bases). Trimming took off 5 bases at V and 3 bases at J, with 10 bases between the two ends. This CDR3 is 13 amino acids long. Germline assignment: CDR1 MDHEN and CDR2 SYDVKM. CDR3 bases: TGTGCCAGCAGTCCCTCGGGGGAAGAGACCCAGTACTTC. This gives the protein CASSPSGEETQYF.

The V gene is TRBV28, the J gene TRBJ2-1; D unclear. The V end was cut by 8 bases, the J end by 4 bases, with 6 bases between. Germline values: CDR1 MDHEN, CDR2 SYDVKM. The CDR3 sequence is 11 residues long. CDR3 region: CASATYNEQFF. The CDR3 nucleotides read TGTGCCAGCGCTACTTACAATGAGCAGTTCTTC.

The chain employs TRBV4-1 and TRBJ1-4, with TRBD1 matching 9 bases. CDR1 is MGHRA and CDR2 is YSYEKL in the germline V gene. V lost 3 bases, J lost 7 bases, and 9 bases stayed unmatched. The CDR3 is made up of 16 amino acids. CDR3 residues: CASSHKGRDRVEKLFF. The DNA of the CDR3 is TGCGCCAGCAGCCATAAAGGGAGGGACAGGGTTGAAAAACTGTTTTTT.

This chain uses TRBV18 with TRBJ2-7; D is undetermined. CDR3 length equals 14 residues. CDR1 is KGHSH and CDR2 is LQKENI in the germline V gene. The V end lost 2 bases, the J end lost 2 bases, and 10 bases lay between the germline ends. CDR3 residues: CASSPAANPYEQYF. CDR3 coding DNA: TGTGCCAGCTCACCAGCAGCGAACCCCTACGAGCAGTACTTC.

The V and J genes are TRBV5-1 and TRBJ1-1, with 7 nucleotides matching TRBD1. CDR1 and CDR2 from the germline V gene are SGHRS and YFSETQ. Trimming removed 4 bases from V and 0 bases from J; junction bases left unmatched: 9. The CDR3 contains 16 residues. The CDR3 region is CASSPDGGGMNTEAFF. DNA for the CDR3: TGCGCCAGCAGCCCGGATGGAGGGGGCATGAACACTGAAGCTTTCTTT.

CDR3 in amino acids: CASSFGVALRGNGYTF. CDR3 coding DNA: TGTGCCAGCAGTTTCGGTGTCGCACTTCGCGGTAATGGCTACACCTTC. This chain links TRBV28 with TRBJ1-2, with D unresolved. Germline V lookup: CDR1 MDHEN, CDR2 SYDVKM. The CDR3 totals 16 residues. V shed 3 bases and J shed 6 bases, with 20 bases lying between them.

This clone was counted between two and nine times. The chain links TRBV29-1 to TRBJ2-1, with TRBD2 matching 9 bases. Germline values: CDR1 SQVTM, CDR2 ANQGSEA. This CDR3 spans 14 amino acids. V lost 3 bases, J lost 4 bases, and 4 bases stayed unmatched. CDR3 sequence: CSVEAGGPYNEQFF. The CDR3 DNA reads TGCAGCGTTGAGGCGGGAGGGCCTTACAATGAGCAGTTCTTC.

The V gene is TRBV10-3, the J gene TRBJ2-1; possibly TRBD1 for D (6 bases). Germline CDR1 is ENHRY and CDR2 is SYGVKD. V was cut by 6 bases and J by 3 bases, with 21 bases left in between. CDR3 length: 17 residues. CDR3 loop: CAISRFDNRVSYNEQFF. The CDR3 DNA follows: TGTGCCATCAGCAGGTTCGACAACAGGGTGAGCTACAATGAGCAGTTCTTC.

The chain carries TRBV27 and TRBJ1-1, with 9 bases aligning to TRBD1. There are 15 residues in the CDR3. Unmatched junction bases numbered 12, after V lost 3 bases and J lost 10 bases. CDR1 and CDR2 (germline): MNHEY, SMNVEV (reference sequence). In DNA, the CDR3 is TGTGCCAGCAGTTTCCGGGACAGGGTCTTCAGCGTAGCTTTCTTT. It encodes CASSFRDRVFSVAFF.

The chain links TRBV2 to TRBJ2-7, with a tentative D call TRBD1 (6 bases). The CDR3 is 16 amino acids. Looked up from germline, CDR1 is SNHLY and CDR2 is FYNNEI. Trimming cost V 4 bases and J 5 bases, with 21 bases left between them. The CDR3 region is CASSVRMTGRVHEQYF. For the CDR3, the DNA is TGTGCCAGCAGTGTTAGGATGACAGGTAGAGTCCACGAGCAGTACTTC.

The chain couples TRBV27 to TRBJ2-7, with a weak D call TRBD2 (6 bases). V lost 0 bases and J lost 7, with 19 bases in between. Germline V CDR1 and CDR2: MNHEY, SMNVEV (reference sequence). This CDR3 has 16 amino acids. The CDR3 sequence: CASSLSASGGSREQYF. CDR3 coding DNA: TGTGCCAGCAGTTTATCGGCTTCCGGGGGAAGTCGGGAGCAGTACTTC.